Following are 19 T cell receptor beta chains from one sample sequenced in a study of cytomegalovirus exposure and HLA in healthy donors. Primers included in the PCR were 60 Vbeta and 13 Jbeta primers. TCRdb's table, derived via immunoSEQ multiplex PCR, lists solely in-frame clones and lacks some. This repertoire shows 100,000 or so clones, about three quarters found once; its top ten account for around 10%. Specimen: PBMCs. The receptor source for this set is a young man in good health and CMV-seropositive.

The CDR3 DNA is TGTGCCAGCAGTGTGGGGGGGGCAAGGAACACTGAAGCTTTCTTT. Translating gives CASSVGGARNTEAFF. The rearrangement uses TRBV6-1 and TRBJ1-1, with D possibly being TRBD1 (6 bases). Deletions cut 4 bases from V and 1 base from J, with 13 bases between. Germline V gene lookup returns CDR1 MNHNS and CDR2 SASEGT. This CDR3 region has 15 residues.

This chain links TRBV18 with TRBJ2-2; 8 bases agree with TRBD1. Germline V gives CDR1 KGHSH, CDR2 LQKENI. V gave up 0 bases and J gave up 1 base; unmatched junction bases: 1. The CDR3 is made up of 16 amino acids. CDR3 bases: TGTGCCAGCTCACCACCCGGACAGGGGAACACCGGGGAGCTGTTTTTT. This gives the protein CASSPPGQGNTGELFF.

The V gene is TRBV5-4, the J gene TRBJ2-3; TRBD1 matches 10 bases. The V gene's germline CDR1 is SGHNT and CDR2 YYREEE (reference sequence). There are 18 residues in the CDR3. V shed 3 bases and J 2 bases; nucleotides not matched to a gene: 12. The chain's CDR3 is CASSSGTGVSYITDTQYF. The CDR3 DNA reads TGTGCCAGCAGCTCCGGGACAGGGGTCAGCTACATCACAGATACGCAGTATTTT.

This clone was detected once. CDR3 amino acids: CAISEQGNYGYTF. For the CDR3, the DNA is TGTGCCATCAGTGAACAGGGGAACTATGGCTACACCTTC. The J gene is TRBJ1-2, the V gene TRBV10-3; TRBD1 agrees at 7 bases. Germline lookup yields CDR1 ENHRY and CDR2 SYGVKD. This CDR3 has 13 residues. The J segment lost 2 bases and the V segment lost 3 bases, leaving 0 bases of the junction unmatched.

The chain is built from TRBV6-6 and TRBJ2-7; the D gene is possibly TRBD2 (5 bases). CDR1 and CDR2 from the germline V gene are MNHNY and SVGAGI (reference sequence). V dropped 5 bases and J dropped 4 bases, with 18 bases sitting between them. The CDR3 covers 15 residues. For the CDR3, the DNA is TGTGCCAGCAGTCGCCAAACCCGGGAACCGTACGAGCAGTACTTC. The encoded protein is CASSRQTREPYEQYF.

The chain carries TRBV6-5 and TRBJ1-1; D might be TRBD1 (6 bases). CDR3 size: 14 residues. Trimming took 5 bases from V and 1 from J, leaving 11 bases between them. Germline V gene sequence: CDR1 MNHEY, CDR2 SVGAGI. CDR3 in DNA: TGTGCCAGCAGTAAGCGACAGGAGAACACTGAAGCTTTCTTT. This translates into CASSKRQENTEAFF.

V gene TRBV5-1 combines with J gene TRBJ2-3; D unclear. The CDR3 sequence is 15 residues long. The germline CDR1 and CDR2 sequences are SGHRS and YFSETQ. V lost 0 bases, J lost 10 bases, and 18 bases lay in between. For the CDR3, the DNA is TGCGCCAGCAGCTTGGGATCGAGGTCCCTGTTGGCGCAGTATTTT. Amino acids: CASSLGSRSLLAQYF.

This clone came up once. The J gene is TRBJ2-3, the V gene TRBV7-8; 11 bases map to TRBD2. Looked up from germline, CDR1 is SGHVS and CDR2 is FQNEAQ. This CDR3 spans 17 amino acids. V was clipped by 4 bases and J by 3 bases; unmatched bases: 9. The CDR3: CASSSLLTSGSTDTQYF. The CDR3 DNA is TGTGCCAGCAGCTCCCTTCTAACTAGCGGGAGTACAGATACGCAGTATTTT.

This clone appeared a few times. The gene calls are TRBV30 and TRBJ1-4; 8 bases match TRBD1. In germline, CDR1 is GTSNPN, CDR2 SVGIG (reference sequence). The CDR3 sequence is 13 residues long. With 0 bases clipped from V and 10 bases from J, the junction kept 4 bases outside the gene matches. In DNA form, the CDR3 reads TGTGCCTGGAGTGTGACAGGGGATGGAAAACTGTTTTTT. It yields the protein CAWSVTGDGKLFF.

This chain links TRBV6-5 with TRBJ2-3; TRBD1 matches 11 bases. V was clipped by 5 bases and J by 4 bases; unmatched bases: 5. Germline V gene data show CDR1 as MNHEY and CDR2 as SVGAGI. CDR3 size: 15 residues. CDR3 coding DNA: TGTGCCAGCAGTCCGCCGGGACAGGGGGCAGATACGCAGTATTTT. Its translation: CASSPPGQGADTQYF.

The chain has TRBV19 and TRBJ2-2, with 7 bases matching TRBD2. Germline lookup yields CDR1 LNHDA and CDR2 SQIVND (reference sequence). There are 15 residues in the CDR3. Trimming removed 4 bases from V and 3 bases from J; junction bases left unmatched: 5. CDR3 sequence (DNA): TGTGCCAGTAGTACCCTGGCGGGGGACACCGGGGAGCTGTTTTTT. Its protein product is CASSTLAGDTGELFF.

The V and J genes are TRBV30 and TRBJ1-1; the D is unclear. The CDR3 is made up of 13 amino acids. V lost 1 base and J 4 bases, leaving 10 bases between the germline ends. The germline CDR1 and CDR2 sequences are GTSNPN and SVGIG (reference sequence). This CDR3 is CAWSGVGGTEAFF. The CDR3 region has the DNA TGTGCCTGGAGTGGGGTGGGAGGCACTGAAGCTTTCTTT.

The chain links TRBV11-1 to TRBJ2-3, with 7 bases aligning to TRBD1. The CDR3 is 17 amino acids. The trim removed 5 bases at V and 0 bases at J, leaving 11 bases unmatched. CDR1 SGHAT and CDR2 FQDESV come from the germline V gene (reference sequence). The CDR3 sequence is CASSARRQGTSTDTQYF. The DNA of the CDR3 is TGTGCCAGCAGCGCCAGGCGACAGGGAACTAGCACAGATACGCAGTATTTT.

This clone has a handful of counts. The gene calls are TRBV6-6 and TRBJ1-5; possible D gene TRBD1, 5 bases. Trimming removed 6 bases from V and 0 bases from J, with 12 bases in between. Germline CDR1 is MNHNY and CDR2 is SVGAGI (reference sequence). The CDR3 extends over 15 amino acids. The DNA for the CDR3 is TGTGCCAGCAGCCACTTCCAGGGTAGCAATCAGCCCCAGCATTTT. Translation: CASSHFQGSNQPQHF.

The genes are TRBV2 and TRBJ1-5; 12 nucleotides line up with TRBD1. The CDR3 sequence is 17 residues long. Trimming took 6 bases from V and 1 from J; bases not matched to a gene: 7. CDR1 and CDR2 (germline): SNHLY, FYNNEI. CDR3 region: CASSAGQGARSNQPQHF. The CDR3 nucleotides are TGTGCCAGCAGCGCGGGACAGGGGGCTCGAAGCAATCAGCCCCAGCATTTT.

The gene calls are TRBV30 and TRBJ1-4; D gene ambiguous. Between the trimmed V and J ends, which lost 2 bases and 8 bases, there was a span of 12 bases. CDR1 GTSNPN and CDR2 SVGIG come from the germline V gene (reference sequence). This CDR3 contains 13 residues. DNA of the CDR3: TGTGCCTGGAGTACACAACTACACGAAAAACTGTTTTTT. Translating it yields CAWSTQLHEKLFF.

This clone was seen only once. J is TRBJ2-1 and V is TRBV7-2, with TRBD1 matching 8 bases. The CDR3 has 15 amino acids. V gave up 2 bases and J gave up 6 bases; unmatched junction bases: 6. Germline V gene data show CDR1 as SGHTA and CDR2 as FQGNSA. DNA for the CDR3: TGTGCCAGCAGCTTACCGACAGGGGTTATCAATGAGCAGTTCTTC. This encodes CASSLPTGVINEQFF.

DNA of the CDR3: TGTGCCAGCAGTTACTCGAGACTAGCGGGGAGATACGAGCAGTACTTC. Translated, it gives CASSYSRLAGRYEQYF. The chain recombines TRBV6-5 with TRBJ2-5; 11 nucleotides line up with TRBD2. The closer fit of TRBJ2-7 to the DNA end suggests the J call may be wrong. This CDR3 has 16 amino acids. Germline loops: CDR1 MNHEY, CDR2 SVGAGI.

The V call is TRBV7-9, the J call TRBJ2-2, with D maybe TRBD1 (5 bases). This CDR3 is 16 amino acids long. The germline CDR1 and CDR2 sequences are SEHNR and FQNEAQ (reference sequence). The V gene lost 0 bases and the J gene lost 3 bases, with 11 bases spanning the gap. The CDR3 DNA reads TGTGCCAGCAGCTTAGCTCCAGGGCTTTACACCGGGGAGCTGTTTTTT. Protein: CASSLAPGLYTGELFF. The variable domain in full, with the rest retrieved from reference TRBV7-9 and TRBJ2-2, is DTGVSQNPRHKITKRGQNVTFRCDPISEHNRLYWYRQTLGQGPEFLTYFQNEAQLEKSRLLSDRFSAERPKGSFSTLEIQRTEQGDSAMYLCASSLAPGLYTGELFFGEGSRLTVL.